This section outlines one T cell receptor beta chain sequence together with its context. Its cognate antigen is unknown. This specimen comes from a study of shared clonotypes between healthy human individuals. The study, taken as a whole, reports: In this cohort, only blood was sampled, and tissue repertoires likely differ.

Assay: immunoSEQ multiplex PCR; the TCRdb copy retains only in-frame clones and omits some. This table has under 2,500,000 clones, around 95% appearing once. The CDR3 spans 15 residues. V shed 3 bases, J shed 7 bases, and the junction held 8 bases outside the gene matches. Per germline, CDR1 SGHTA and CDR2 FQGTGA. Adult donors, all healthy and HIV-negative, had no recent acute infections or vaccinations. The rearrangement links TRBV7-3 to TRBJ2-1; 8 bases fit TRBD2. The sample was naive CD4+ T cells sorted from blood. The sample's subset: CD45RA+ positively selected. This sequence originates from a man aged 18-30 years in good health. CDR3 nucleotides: TGTGCCAGCAGCTTTGGGAGCGGGGGTCGGAATGAGCAGTTCTTC. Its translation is CASSFGSGGRNEQFF.